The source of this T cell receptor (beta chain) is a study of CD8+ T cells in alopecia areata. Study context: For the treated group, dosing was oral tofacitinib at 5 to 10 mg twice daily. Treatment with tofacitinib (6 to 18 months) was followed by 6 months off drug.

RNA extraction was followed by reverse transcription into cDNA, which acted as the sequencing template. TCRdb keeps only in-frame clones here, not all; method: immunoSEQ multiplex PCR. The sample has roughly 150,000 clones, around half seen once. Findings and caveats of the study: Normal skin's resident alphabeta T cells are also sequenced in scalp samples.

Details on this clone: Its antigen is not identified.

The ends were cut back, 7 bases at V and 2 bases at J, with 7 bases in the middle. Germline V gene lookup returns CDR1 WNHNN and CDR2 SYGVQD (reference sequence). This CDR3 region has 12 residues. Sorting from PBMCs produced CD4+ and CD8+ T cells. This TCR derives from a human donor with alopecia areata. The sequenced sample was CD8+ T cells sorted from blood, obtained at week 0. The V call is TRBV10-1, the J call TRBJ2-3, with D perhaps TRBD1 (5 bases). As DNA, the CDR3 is TGCGCCAGCAACAGGTTCACAGATACGCAGTATTTT. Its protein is CASNRFTDTQYF.